Listed below are T cell receptor beta chains from one sample, sequenced in a study of blood T cell repertoires in COVID-19. Sequencing was performed with immunoSEQ multiplex PCR; in TCRdb, only in-frame clones are kept and a portion is missing. The data hold under 200,000 clones, with about 86% observed a single time. The sequencing input was peripheral blood. The origin of the receptors is a human donor with acute or convalescent COVID-19. The donor label of this sample is uncertain. CDR3s leave out the opening cysteine and the closing phenylalanine or tryptophan.

TRBV5-1	ASNSGQSSTDTQY
TRBV12-3/TRBV12-4	ASSLGGGLEAF
TRBV19	ASSSKTLGYGYT
TRBV27	ASRLTQGAGSGELF
TRBV2	ASSDFAGSGGNSPLH
TRBV5-6	ASSLEGLSEF
TRBV6-5	ASSSDTTGELF
TRBV6-5	ASTSRTDTGELF
TRBV12-3/TRBV12-4	ASSLSTGNT
TRBV21-1	ASTPKGGGALFSTDTQY
TRBV18	ASSLTEGELF
TRBV2	ASRMTSGGSYEQF
TRBV5-4	ASSLKTSDYEQY